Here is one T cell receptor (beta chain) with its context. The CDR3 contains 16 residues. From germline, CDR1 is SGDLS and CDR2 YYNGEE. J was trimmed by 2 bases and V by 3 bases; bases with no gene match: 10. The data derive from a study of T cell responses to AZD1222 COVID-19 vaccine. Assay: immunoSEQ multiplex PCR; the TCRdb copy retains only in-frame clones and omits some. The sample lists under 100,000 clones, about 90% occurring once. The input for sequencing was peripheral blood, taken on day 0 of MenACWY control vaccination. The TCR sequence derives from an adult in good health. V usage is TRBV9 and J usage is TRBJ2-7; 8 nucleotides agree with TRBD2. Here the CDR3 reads CASSGAQAGDPYEQYF. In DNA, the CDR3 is TGTGCCAGCAGCGGAGCTCAAGCGGGAGACCCCTACGAGCAGTACTTC. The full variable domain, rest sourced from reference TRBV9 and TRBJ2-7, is DSGVTQTPKHLITATGQRVTLRCSPRSGDLSVYWYQQSLDQGLQFLIQYYNGEERAKGNILERFSAQQFPDLHSELNLSSLELGDSALYFCASSGAQAGDPYEQYFGPGTRLTVT.